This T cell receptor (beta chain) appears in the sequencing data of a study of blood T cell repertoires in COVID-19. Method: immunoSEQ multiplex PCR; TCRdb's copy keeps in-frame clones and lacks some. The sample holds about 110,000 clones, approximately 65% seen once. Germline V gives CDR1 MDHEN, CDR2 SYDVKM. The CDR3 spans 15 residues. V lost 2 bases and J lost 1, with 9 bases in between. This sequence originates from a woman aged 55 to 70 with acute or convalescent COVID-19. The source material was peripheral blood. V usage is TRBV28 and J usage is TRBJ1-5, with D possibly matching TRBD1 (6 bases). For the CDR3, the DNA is TGTGCCAGCAGTTTAACAGGGACGAGCAATCAGCCCCAGCATTTT. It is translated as CASSLTGTSNQPQHF.